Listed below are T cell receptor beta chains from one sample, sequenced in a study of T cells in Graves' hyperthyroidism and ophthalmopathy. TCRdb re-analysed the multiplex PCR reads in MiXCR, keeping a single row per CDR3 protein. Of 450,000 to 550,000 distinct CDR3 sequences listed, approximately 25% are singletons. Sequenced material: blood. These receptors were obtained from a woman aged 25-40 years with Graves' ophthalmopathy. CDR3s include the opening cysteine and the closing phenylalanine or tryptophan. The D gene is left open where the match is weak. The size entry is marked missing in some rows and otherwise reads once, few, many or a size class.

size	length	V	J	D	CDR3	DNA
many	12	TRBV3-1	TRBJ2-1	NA	CASSQATDKQFF	TGTGCCAGCAGCCAGGCCACAGATAAGCAGTTCTTC
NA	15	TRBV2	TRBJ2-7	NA	CASSERSELSYEQYF	TGTGCCAGCAGTGAGAGGTCAGAACTCTCCTACGAGCAGTACTTC
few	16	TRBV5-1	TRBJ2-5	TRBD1	CASSTSGTGEWETQYF	TGCGCCAGCAGCACCTCCGGGACAGGGGAGTGGGAGACCCAGTACTTC
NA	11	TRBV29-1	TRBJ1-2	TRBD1	CSVRDSYGYTF	TGCAGCGTTCGGGACAGCTATGGCTACACCTTC
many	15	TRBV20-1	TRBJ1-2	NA	CSASWGRGRNYGYTF	TGCAGTGCTAGTTGGGGGAGGGGGAGAAACTATGGCTACACCTTC
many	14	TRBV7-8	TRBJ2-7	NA	CASSLGAERYEQYF	TGTGCCAGCAGCTTAGGCGCCGAGAGATACGAGCAGTACTTC
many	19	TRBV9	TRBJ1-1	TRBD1	CASSVGPGQGVLENTEAFF	TGTGCCAGCAGCGTGGGCCCGGGACAGGGCGTGTTGGAAAACACTGAAGCTTTCTTT
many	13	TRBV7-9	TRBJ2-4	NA	CAGTPLAKNIKYF	TGTGCCGGGACACCACTAGCCAAAAACATTAAGTACTTC
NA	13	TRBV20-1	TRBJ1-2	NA	CSATPVLNYGYTF	TGCAGTGCCACCCCGGTATTGAACTATGGCTACACCTTC
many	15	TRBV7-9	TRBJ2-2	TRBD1	CASSSRTGATGELFF	TGTGCCAGCAGCTCGAGGACAGGGGCCACCGGGGAGCTGTTTTTT
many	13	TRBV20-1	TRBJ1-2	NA	CSARDVALYGYTF	TGCAGTGCTAGAGATGTGGCTCTCTATGGCTACACCTTC
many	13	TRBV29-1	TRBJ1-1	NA	CSVGGAGNTEAFF	TGCAGCGTTGGAGGGGCGGGGAACACTGAAGCTTTCTTT
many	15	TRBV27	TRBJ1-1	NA	CASSLSAGSNTEAFF	TGTGCCAGCAGTTTATCGGCCGGGTCGAACACTGAAGCTTTCTTT
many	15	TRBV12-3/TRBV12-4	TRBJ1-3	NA	CASSSPGGVGNTIYF	TGTGCCAGCAGTTCCCCGGGGGGGGTGGGAAACACCATATATTTT
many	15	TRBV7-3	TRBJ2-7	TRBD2	CASSLTGGASYEQYF	TGTGCCAGCAGCTTAACCGGGGGGGCCTCCTACGAGCAGTACTTC
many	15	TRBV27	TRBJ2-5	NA	CASSWTGVHQETQYF	TGTGCCAGCAGTTGGACTGGTGTACATCAAGAGACCCAGTACTTC
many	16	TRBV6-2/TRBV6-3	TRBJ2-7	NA	CASGYGPGSDPYEQYF	TGTGCCAGCGGTTACGGACCGGGGTCGGACCCCTACGAGCAGTACTTC
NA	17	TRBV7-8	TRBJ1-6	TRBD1	CASSLLERTGSYSPLHF	TGTGCCAGCAGCCTCCTCGAGAGGACAGGTTCCTATTCACCCCTCCACTTT